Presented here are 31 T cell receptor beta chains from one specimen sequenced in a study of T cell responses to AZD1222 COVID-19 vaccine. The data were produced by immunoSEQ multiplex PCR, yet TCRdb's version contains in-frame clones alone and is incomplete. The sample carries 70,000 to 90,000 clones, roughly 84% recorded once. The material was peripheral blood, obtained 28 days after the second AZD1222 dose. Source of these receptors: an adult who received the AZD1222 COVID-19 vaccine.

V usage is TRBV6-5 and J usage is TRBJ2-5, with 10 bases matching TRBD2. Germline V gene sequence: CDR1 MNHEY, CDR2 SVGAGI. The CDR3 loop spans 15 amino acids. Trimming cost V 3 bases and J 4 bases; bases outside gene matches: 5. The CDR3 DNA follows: TGTGCCAGCAGTTATTCCCCTAGCGGGGGAGAGACCCAGTACTTC. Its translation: CASSYSPSGGETQYF.

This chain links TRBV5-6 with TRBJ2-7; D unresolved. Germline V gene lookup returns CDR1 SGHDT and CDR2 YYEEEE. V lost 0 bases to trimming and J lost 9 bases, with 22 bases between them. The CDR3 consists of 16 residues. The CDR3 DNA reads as TGTGCCAGCAGCTTGGACGGCCAGATGGCTCTATTACGGCAGTACTTC. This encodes CASSLDGQMALLRQYF.

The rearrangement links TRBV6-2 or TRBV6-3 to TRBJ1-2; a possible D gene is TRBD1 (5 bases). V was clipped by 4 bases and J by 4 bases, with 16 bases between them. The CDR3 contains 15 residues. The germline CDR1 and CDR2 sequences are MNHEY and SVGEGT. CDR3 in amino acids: CASSSFGALSYGYTF. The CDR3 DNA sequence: TGTGCCAGCAGTTCCTTCGGGGCTCTCTCCTATGGCTACACCTTC.

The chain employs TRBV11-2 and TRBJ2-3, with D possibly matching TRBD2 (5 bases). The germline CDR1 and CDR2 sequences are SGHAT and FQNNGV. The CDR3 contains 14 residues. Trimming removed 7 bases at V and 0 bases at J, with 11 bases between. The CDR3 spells CASIEGFSTDTQYF. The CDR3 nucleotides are TGTGCCAGCATCGAGGGATTTAGCACAGATACGCAGTATTTT. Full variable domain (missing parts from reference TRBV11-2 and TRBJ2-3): EAGVAQSPRYKIIEKRQSVAFWCNPISGHATLYWYQQILGQGPKLLIQFQNNGVVDDSQLPKDRFSAERLKGVDSTLKIQPAKLEDSAVYLCASIEGFSTDTQYFGPGTRLTVL.

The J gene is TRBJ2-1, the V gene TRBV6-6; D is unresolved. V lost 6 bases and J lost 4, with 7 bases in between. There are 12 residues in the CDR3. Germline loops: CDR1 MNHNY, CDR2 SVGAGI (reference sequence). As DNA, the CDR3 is TGTGCCAGCAGCCGTATGTACAATGAGCAGTTCTTC. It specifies CASSRMYNEQFF.

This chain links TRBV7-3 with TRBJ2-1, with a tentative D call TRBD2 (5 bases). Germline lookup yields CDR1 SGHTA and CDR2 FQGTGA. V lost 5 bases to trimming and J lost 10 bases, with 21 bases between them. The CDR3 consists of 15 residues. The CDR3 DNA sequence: TGTGCCAGCAGCCCTACCGTAATTGTCGGGGAAGAGCAGTTCTTC. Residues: CASSPTVIVGEEQFF.

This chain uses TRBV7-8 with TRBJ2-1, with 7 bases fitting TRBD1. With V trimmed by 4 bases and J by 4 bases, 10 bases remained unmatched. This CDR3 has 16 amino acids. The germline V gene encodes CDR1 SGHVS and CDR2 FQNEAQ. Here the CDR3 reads CASSSIPTGRYNEQFF. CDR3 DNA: TGTGCCAGCAGCTCTATCCCGACAGGGAGATACAATGAGCAGTTCTTC.

The CDR3 region has the DNA TGTGCCAGCGCGAACAGGGAAGGGAGCAATCAGCCCCAGCATTTT. Protein: CASANREGSNQPQHF. The rearrangement joins TRBV2 to TRBJ1-5; D is perhaps TRBD1 (6 bases). Germline V CDR1 and CDR2: SNHLY, FYNNEI. There are 15 residues in the CDR3. V gave up 8 bases and J gave up 1 base, with 15 bases separating them.

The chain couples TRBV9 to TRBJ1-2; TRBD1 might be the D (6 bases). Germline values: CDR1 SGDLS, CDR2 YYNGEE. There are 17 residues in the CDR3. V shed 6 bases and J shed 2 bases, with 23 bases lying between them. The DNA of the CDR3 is TGTGCCAGCATCGTGGGGGGCCCTACAACCCTAAACTATGGCTACACCTTC. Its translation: CASIVGGPTTLNYGYTF.

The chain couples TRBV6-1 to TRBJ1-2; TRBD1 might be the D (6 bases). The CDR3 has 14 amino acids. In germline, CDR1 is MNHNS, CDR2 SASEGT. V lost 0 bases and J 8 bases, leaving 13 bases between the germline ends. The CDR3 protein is CASSEALGGSGYTF. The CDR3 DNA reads TGTGCCAGCAGTGAAGCGCTTGGGGGCTCAGGCTACACCTTC.

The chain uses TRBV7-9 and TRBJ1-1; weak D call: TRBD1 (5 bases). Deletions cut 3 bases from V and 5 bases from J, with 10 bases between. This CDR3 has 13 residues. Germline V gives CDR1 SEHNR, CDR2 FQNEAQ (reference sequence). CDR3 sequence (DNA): TGTGCCAGCAGCTTGGAAGGGGTTACTGAAGCTTTCTTT. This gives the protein CASSLEGVTEAFF.

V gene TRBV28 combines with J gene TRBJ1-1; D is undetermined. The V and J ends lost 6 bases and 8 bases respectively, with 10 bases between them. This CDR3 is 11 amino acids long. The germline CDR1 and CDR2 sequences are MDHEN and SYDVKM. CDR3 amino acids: CASRGRMEAFF. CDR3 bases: TGTGCCAGCAGGGGGAGGATGGAAGCTTTCTTT.

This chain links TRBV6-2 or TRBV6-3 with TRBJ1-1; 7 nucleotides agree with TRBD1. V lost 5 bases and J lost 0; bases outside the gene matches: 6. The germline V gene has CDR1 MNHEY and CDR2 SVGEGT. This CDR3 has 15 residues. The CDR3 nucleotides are TGTGCCAGCAGTCCCCGGGACAGCATGAACACTGAAGCTTTCTTT. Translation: CASSPRDSMNTEAFF.

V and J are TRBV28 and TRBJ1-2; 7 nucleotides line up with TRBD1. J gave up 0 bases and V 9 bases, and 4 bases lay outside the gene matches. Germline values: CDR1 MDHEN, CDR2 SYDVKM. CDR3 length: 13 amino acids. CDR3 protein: CASGTESNYGYTF. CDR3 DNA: TGTGCCAGTGGGACAGAGTCTAACTATGGCTACACCTTC.

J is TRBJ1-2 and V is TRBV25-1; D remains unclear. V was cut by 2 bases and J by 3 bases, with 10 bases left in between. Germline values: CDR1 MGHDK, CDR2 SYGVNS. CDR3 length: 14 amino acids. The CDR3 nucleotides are TGTGCCAGCAGTGAACAACAGTCCCACTATGGCTACACCTTC. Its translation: CASSEQQSHYGYTF.

This CDR3 is CASSPLRSGEETQYF. Written as DNA, the CDR3 is TGTGCCAGCAGCCCCCTTAGATCGGGGGAAGAGACCCAGTACTTC. The gene calls are TRBV5-8 and TRBJ2-5; a possible D gene is TRBD2 (6 bases). Trimming took off 4 bases at V and 3 bases at J, with 16 bases between the two ends. CDR1 SGHTS and CDR2 YDEGEE come from the germline V gene. The CDR3 consists of 15 residues.

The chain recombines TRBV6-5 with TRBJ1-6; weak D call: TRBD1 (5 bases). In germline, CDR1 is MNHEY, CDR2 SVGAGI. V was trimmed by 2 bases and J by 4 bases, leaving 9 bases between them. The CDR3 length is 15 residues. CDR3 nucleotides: TGTGCCAGCAGTTACGACAGAGAATATAATTCACCCCTCCACTTT. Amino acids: CASSYDREYNSPLHF.

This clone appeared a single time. CDR3: CASSESRENTEAFF. As DNA, the CDR3 is TGCGCCAGCAGTGAGTCTAGGGAGAACACTGAAGCTTTCTTT. The chain recombines TRBV10-2 with TRBJ1-1; no firm D call. V was clipped by 0 bases and J by 1 base, with 6 bases between them. The CDR3 consists of 14 residues. CDR1 and CDR2 (germline): WSHSY, SAAADI.

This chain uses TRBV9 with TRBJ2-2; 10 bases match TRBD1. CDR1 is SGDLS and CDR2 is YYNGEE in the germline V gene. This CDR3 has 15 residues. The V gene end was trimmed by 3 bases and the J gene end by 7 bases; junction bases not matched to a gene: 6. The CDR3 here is CASSARQGAGGELFF. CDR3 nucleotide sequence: TGTGCCAGCAGCGCTAGACAGGGGGCTGGCGGGGAGCTGTTTTTT.

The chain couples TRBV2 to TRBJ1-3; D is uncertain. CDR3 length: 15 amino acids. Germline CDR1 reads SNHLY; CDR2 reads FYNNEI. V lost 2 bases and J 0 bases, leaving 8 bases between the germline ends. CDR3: CASSEWADSGNTIYF. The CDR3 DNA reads TGTGCCAGCAGTGAATGGGCGGACTCTGGAAACACCATATATTTT.

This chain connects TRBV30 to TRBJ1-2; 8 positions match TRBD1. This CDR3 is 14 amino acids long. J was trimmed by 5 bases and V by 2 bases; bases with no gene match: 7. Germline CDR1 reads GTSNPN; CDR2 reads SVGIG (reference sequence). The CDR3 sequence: CAWSPGQVLYGYTF. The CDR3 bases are TGTGCCTGGAGTCCGGGACAGGTTTTATATGGCTACACCTTC.

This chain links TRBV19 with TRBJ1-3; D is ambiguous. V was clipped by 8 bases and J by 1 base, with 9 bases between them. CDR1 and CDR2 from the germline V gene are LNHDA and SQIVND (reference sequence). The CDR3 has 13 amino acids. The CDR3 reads CASQRESGNTIYF. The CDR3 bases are TGTGCCAGTCAAAGGGAATCTGGAAACACCATATATTTT.

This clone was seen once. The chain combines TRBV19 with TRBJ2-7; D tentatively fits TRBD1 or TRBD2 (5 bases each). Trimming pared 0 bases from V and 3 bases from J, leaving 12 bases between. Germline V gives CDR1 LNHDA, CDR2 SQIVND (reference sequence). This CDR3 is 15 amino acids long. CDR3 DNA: TGTGCCAGTAGTATAGATCTGAGGGGAGTCTACGAGCAGTACTTC. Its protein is CASSIDLRGVYEQYF.

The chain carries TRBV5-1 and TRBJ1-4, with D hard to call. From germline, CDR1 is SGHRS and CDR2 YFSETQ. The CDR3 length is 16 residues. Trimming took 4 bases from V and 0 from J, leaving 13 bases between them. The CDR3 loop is CASSPGSIPTNEKLFF. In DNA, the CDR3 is TGCGCCAGCAGCCCGGGCTCTATTCCAACTAATGAAAAACTGTTTTTT. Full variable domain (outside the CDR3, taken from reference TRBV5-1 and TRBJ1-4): KAGVTQTPRYLIKTRGQQVTLSCSPISGHRSVSWYQQTPGQGLQFLFEYFSETQRNKGNFPGRFSGRQFSNSRSEMNVSTLELGDSALYLCASSPGSIPTNEKLFFGSGTQLSVL.

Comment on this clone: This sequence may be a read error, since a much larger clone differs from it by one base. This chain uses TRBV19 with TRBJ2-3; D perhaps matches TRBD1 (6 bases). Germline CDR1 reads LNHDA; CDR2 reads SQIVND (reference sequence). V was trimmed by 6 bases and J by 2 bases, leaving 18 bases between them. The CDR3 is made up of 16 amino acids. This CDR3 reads CASRRARGTYTDTQYF. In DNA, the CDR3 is TGTGCCAGTAGGCGAGCGAGGGGGACATACACAGATACGCAGTATTTT. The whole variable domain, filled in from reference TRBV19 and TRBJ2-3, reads DGGITQSPKYLFRKEGQNVTLSCEQNLNHDAMYWYRQDPGQGLRLIYYSQIVNDFQKGDIAEGYSVSREKKESFPLTVTSAQKNPTAFYLCASRRARGTYTDTQYFGPGTRLTVL.

The CDR3, as DNA: TGTGCCTGGAGGCTAGGGGATACGCAGTATTTT. Translation gives CAWRLGDTQYF. This sequence joins TRBV30 and TRBJ2-3; no clear D gene. The length of the CDR3 is 11 residues. With 3 bases removed from V and 6 bases from J, the gap between germline ends came to 7 bases. Germline CDR1 and CDR2: GTSNPN and SVGIG (reference sequence).

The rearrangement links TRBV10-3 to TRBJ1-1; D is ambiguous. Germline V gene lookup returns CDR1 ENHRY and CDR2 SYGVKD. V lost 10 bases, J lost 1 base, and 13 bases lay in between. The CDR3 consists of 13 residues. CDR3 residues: CASATLKNTEAFF. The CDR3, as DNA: TGTGCCAGTGCGACGCTAAAGAACACTGAAGCTTTCTTT.

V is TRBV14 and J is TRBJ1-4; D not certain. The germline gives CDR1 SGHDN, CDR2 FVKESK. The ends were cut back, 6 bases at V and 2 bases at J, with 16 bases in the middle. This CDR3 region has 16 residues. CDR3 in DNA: TGTGCCAGCAGTTACCTGGGAGGCTCGACTAATGAAAAACTGTTTTTT. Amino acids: CASSYLGGSTNEKLFF.

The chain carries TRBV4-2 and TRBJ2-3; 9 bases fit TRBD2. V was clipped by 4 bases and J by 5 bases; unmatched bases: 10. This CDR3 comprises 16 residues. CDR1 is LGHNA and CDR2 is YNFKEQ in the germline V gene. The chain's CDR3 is CASSLNGGGAIDTQYF. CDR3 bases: TGTGCCAGCAGCCTCAATGGCGGGGGGGCTATAGATACGCAGTATTTT.

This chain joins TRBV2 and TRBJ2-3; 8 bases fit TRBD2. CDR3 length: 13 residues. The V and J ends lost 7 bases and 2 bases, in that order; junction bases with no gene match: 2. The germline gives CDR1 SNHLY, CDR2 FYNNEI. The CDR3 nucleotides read TGTGCCAGCACTAGCGGGTACACAGATACGCAGTATTTT. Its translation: CASTSGYTDTQYF. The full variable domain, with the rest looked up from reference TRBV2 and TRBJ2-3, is EPEVTQTPSHQVTQMGQEVILRCVPISNHLYFYWYRQILGQKVEFLVSFYNNEISEKSEIFDDQFSVERPDGSNFTLKIRSTKLEDSAMYFCASTSGYTDTQYFGPGTRLTVL.

The CDR3 here is CATFRDGAYEQYF. For the CDR3, the DNA is TGTGCCACCTTTCGTGACGGCGCCTACGAGCAGTACTTC. This sequence joins TRBV10-3 and TRBJ2-7; D gene unclear. V was trimmed by 10 bases and J by 2 bases, leaving 15 bases between them. The germline CDR1 and CDR2 sequences are ENHRY and SYGVKD. The CDR3 has 13 amino acids.